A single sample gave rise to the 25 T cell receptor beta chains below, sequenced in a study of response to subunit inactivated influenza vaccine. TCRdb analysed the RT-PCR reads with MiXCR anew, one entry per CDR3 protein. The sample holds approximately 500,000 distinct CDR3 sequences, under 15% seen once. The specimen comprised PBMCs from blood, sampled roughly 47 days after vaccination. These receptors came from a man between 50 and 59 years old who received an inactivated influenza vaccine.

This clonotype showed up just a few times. This chain's CDR3 is CASSVLTPDTQYF. CDR3 DNA: TGTGCCAGCAGCGTCCTGACTCCAGATACGCAGTATTTT. The chain is built from TRBV5-5 and TRBJ2-3; D is ambiguous. V was trimmed by 4 bases and J by 4 bases, leaving 10 bases between them. Germline CDR1 reads SGHKS; CDR2 reads YYEKEE (reference sequence). The CDR3 sequence is 13 residues long. Combining the CDR3 with reference TRBV5-5 and TRBJ2-3 gives the whole variable domain DAGVTQSPTHLIKTRGQQVTLRCSPISGHKSVSWYQQVLGQGPQFIFQYYEKEERGRGNFPDRFSARQFPNYSSELNVNALLLGDSALYLCASSVLTPDTQYFGPGTRLTVL.

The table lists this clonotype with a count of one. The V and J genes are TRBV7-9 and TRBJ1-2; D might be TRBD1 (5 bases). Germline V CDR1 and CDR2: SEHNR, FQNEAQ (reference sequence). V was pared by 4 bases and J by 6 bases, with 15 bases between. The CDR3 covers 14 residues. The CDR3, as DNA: TGTGCCAGCAGCTCGCCAGCCGGGGACGATGGCTACACCTTC. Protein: CASSSPAGDDGYTF.

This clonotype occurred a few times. This chain's CDR3 is CASSFEGTGYTF. Written as DNA, the CDR3 is TGTGCCAGCAGTTTCGAGGGCACAGGCTACACCTTC. This chain links TRBV12-3 or TRBV12-4 with TRBJ1-2; no firm D call. V was pared by 3 bases and J by 8 bases, with 10 bases between. The CDR3 is made up of 12 amino acids.

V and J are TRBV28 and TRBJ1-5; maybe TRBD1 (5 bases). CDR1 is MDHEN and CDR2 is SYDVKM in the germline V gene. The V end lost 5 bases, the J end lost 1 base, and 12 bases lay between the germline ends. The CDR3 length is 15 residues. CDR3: CASSTGTGSNQPQHF. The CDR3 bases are TGTGCCAGCAGTACGGGCACAGGAAGCAATCAGCCCCAGCATTTT.

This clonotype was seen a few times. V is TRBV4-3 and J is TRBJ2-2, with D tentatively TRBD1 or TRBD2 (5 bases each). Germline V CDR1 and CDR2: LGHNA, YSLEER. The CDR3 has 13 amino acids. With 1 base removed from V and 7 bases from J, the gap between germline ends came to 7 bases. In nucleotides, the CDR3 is TGCGCCAGCAGCCAAGTGGGGGTCGGGGAGCTGTTTTTT. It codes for CASSQVGVGELFF.

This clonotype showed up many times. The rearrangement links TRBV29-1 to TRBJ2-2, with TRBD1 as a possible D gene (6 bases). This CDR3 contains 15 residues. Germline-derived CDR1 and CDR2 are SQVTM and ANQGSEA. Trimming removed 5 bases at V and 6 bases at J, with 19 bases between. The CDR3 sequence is CSVYLQGHEAGELFF. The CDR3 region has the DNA TGCAGCGTTTACCTTCAGGGGCATGAGGCCGGGGAGCTGTTTTTT.

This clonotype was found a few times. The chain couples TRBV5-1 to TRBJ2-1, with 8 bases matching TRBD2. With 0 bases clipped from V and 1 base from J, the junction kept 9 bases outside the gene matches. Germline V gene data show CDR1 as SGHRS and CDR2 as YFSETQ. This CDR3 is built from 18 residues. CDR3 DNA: TGCGCCAGCAGCTTGGGTCCGCAGACTAGCGCATCCTACAATGAGCAGTTCTTC. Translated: CASSLGPQTSASYNEQFF.

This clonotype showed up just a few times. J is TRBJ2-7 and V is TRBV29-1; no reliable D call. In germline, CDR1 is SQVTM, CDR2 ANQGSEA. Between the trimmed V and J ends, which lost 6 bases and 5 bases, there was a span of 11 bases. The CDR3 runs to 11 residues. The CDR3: CSVRLEHEQYF. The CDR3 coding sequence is TGCAGCGTGAGGCTAGAACACGAGCAGTACTTC.

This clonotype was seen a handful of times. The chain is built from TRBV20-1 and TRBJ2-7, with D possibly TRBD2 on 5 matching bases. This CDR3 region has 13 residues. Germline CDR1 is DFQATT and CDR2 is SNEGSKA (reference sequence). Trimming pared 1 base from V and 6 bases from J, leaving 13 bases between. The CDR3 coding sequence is TGCAGTGCTAGAGGTTCTAGCAGCATCGAGCAGTACTTC. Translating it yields CSARGSSSIEQYF.

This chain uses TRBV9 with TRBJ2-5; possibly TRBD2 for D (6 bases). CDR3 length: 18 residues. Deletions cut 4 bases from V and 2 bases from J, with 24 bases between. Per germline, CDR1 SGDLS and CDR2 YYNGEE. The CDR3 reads CASSPRSGVSGTQETQYF. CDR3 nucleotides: TGTGCCAGCAGCCCAAGATCCGGTGTTAGCGGAACGCAAGAGACCCAGTACTTC.

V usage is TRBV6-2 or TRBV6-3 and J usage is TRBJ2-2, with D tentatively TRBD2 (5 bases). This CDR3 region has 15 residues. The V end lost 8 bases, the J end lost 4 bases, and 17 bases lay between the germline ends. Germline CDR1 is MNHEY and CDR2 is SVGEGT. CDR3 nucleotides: TGTGCCAGCGGATGGCTTTCTGCGGGCACCGGGGAGCTGTTTTTT. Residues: CASGWLSAGTGELFF.

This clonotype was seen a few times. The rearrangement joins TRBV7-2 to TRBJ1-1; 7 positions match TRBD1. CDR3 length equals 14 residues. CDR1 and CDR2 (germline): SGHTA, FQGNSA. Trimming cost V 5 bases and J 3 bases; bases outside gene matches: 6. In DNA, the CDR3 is TGTGCCAGCAGCAGAGGGGGCAGCGACACTGAAGCTTTCTTT. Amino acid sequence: CASSRGGSDTEAFF.

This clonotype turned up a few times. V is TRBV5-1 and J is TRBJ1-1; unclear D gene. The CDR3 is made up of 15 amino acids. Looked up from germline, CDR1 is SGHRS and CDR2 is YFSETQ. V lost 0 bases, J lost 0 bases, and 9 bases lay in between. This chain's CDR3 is CASSLAAQMNTEAFF. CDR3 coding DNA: TGCGCCAGCAGCTTGGCCGCACAGATGAACACTGAAGCTTTCTTT.

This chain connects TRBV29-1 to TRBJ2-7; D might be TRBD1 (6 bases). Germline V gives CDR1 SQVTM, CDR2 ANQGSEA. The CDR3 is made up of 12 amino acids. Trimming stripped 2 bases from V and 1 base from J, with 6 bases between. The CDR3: CSVEQGSYEQYF. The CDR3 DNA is TGCAGCGTTGAACAGGGGTCCTACGAGCAGTACTTC.

CDR3: CASSYSVGGAVTDTQYF. CDR3 nucleotide sequence: TGTGCCAGCAGTTACTCGGTCGGGGGGGCCGTGACAGATACGCAGTATTTT. This sequence joins TRBV6-5 and TRBJ2-3; TRBD2 aligns across 8 bases. Per the germline V gene, CDR1 is MNHEY and CDR2 is SVGAGI. With 0 bases clipped from V and 3 bases from J, the junction kept 8 bases outside the gene matches. The CDR3 covers 17 residues.

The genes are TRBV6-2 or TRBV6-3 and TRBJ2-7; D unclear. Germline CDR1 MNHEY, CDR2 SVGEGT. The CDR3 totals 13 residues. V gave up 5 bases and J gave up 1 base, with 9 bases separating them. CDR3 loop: CASSRPPSYEQYF. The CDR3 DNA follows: TGTGCCAGCAGTAGGCCTCCGTCCTACGAGCAGTACTTC.

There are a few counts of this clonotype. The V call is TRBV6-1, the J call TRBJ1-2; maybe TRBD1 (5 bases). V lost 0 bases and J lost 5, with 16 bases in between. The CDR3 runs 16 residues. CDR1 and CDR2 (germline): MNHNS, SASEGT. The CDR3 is CASSEAWAGRDYGYTF. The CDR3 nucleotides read TGTGCCAGCAGTGAAGCGTGGGCGGGGCGCGATTATGGCTACACCTTC.

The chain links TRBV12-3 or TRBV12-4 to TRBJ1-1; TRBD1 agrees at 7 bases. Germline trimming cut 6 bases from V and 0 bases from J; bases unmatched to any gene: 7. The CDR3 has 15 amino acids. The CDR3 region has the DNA TGTGCCAGCAGCCAGGCGGACAGGTTGAACACTGAAGCTTTCTTT. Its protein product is CASSQADRLNTEAFF.

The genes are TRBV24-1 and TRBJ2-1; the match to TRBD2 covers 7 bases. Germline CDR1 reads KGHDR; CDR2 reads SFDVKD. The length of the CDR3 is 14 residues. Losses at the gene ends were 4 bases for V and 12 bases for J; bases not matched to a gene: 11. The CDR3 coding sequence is TGTGCCACCAGTGACCCGACTAGCCGCTGGGTGCAGTTCTTC. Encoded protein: CATSDPTSRWVQFF.

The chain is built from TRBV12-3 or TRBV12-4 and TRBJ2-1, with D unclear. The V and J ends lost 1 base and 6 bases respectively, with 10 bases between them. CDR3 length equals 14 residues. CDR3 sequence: CASSLGTSRNEQFF. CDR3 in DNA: TGTGCCAGCAGTTTAGGAACAAGCCGCAATGAGCAGTTCTTC.

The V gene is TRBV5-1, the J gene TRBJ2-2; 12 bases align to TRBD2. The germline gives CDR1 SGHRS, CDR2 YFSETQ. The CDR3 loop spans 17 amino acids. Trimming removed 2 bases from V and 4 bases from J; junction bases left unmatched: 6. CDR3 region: CASSFTSGGPGTGELFF. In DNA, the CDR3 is TGCGCCAGCAGCTTTACTAGCGGGGGGCCCGGCACCGGGGAGCTGTTTTTT.

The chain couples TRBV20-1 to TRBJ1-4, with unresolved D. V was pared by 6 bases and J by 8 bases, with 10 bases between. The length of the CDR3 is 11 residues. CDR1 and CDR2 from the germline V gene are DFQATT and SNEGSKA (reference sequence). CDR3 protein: CSAHSQEKLFF. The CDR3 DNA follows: TGCAGTGCGCACTCGCAAGAAAAACTGTTTTTT.

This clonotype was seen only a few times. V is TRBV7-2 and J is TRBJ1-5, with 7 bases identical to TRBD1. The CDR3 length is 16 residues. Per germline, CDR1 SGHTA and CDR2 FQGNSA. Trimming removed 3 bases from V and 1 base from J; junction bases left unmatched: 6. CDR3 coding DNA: TGTGCCAGCAGCTTGTCCACAGGGGTGAGCAATCAGCCCCAGCATTTT. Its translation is CASSLSTGVSNQPQHF.

The CDR3, as DNA: TGTGCCAGCAGCTTACTCGGGACAGGACCGCAAGAGACCCAGTACTTC. Encoded protein: CASSLLGTGPQETQYF. The V and J genes are TRBV7-9 and TRBJ2-5; 8 nucleotides align to TRBD1. CDR3 length: 16 residues. V lost 2 bases and J lost 2; bases outside the gene matches: 7. Looked up from germline, CDR1 is SEHNR and CDR2 is FQNEAQ (reference sequence). Together with reference TRBV7-9 and TRBJ2-5, the CDR3 gives the full variable domain: DTGVSQNPRHKITKRGQNVTFRCDPISEHNRLYWYRQTLGQGPEFLTYFQNEAQLEKSRLLSDRFSAERPKGSFSTLEIQRTEQGDSAMYLCASSLLGTGPQETQYFGPGTRLLVL.

The CDR3 loop is CASSELVARQETQYF. DNA for the CDR3: TGTGCCAGCAGTGAATTGGTTGCCCGCCAAGAGACCCAGTACTTC. The chain uses TRBV2 and TRBJ2-5; D ambiguous. Germline V gene data show CDR1 as SNHLY and CDR2 as FYNNEI. The V end lost 2 bases, the J end lost 1 base, and 11 bases lay between the germline ends. The CDR3 length is 15 residues.